This T cell receptor (beta chain) was retrieved from a study of cytomegalovirus exposure and HLA in healthy donors (dated by TCRdb to 2015 to 2018). In the study overall: According to a later analysis, one platform produced both the 120 validation repertoires and the 666 repertoires of the first cohort. Along with the roughly 710-subject first cohort, a separate validation cohort of over a hundred different subjects was used. The study aimed to test whether cataloging public T cell receptors could reveal signatures of past pathogen exposure. The study combined high-throughput TCR immunosequencing, statistical association of individual TCRs with disease status, and machine learning to predict cytomegalovirus infection status. Findings and caveats that apply to the study as a whole: A later analysis lacked HLA typing for the validation cohort, so it scored co-occurrence in that cohort across all 110 or so repertoires. A few of the identified cytomegalovirus-associated TCR beta chains were confirmed in vitro to be specific for cytomegalovirus antigens. Across donors, most TCR sequences were observed very rarely, whereas some public TCRs were present in many individuals. The authors suggested that the approach could potentially be extended to other disease states and immunological phenotypes. In a later analysis, TCRs clustered in the first cohort were found to also tend to co-occur in the 120 validation repertoires, with approximately 93% of cluster scores above 0. The study listed 150 to 200 TCR beta chains as associated with cytomegalovirus. The classifier was reported to diagnose cytomegalovirus status with high specificity and sensitivity in both the original and validation cohorts.

The receptor library was made with the immunoSEQ multiplex PCR assay. As for the authors' bioinformatics: A statistical classification framework was developed to diagnose cytomegalovirus status using the catalog of TCR beta chain sequences. This is the immuneACCESS table as TCRdb keeps it, with only in-frame sequences that have V and J called. A part of the clones is gone; compared with another copy, unresolved V genes explain less than half, and the rest is unexplained. The DNA gave D and trimming, while V, J and clone size come from that table. The sample records about 190,000 clones, roughly 84% of which are singletons. In total, the top ten clones hold approximately 7% of the sample. Worth noting for this clone: The clone's antigen remains unknown. Per-base qualities were not stored, and no clone one base away is much larger.

Separate from the roughly 650-subject first cohort, the validation cohort of some 130 subjects was the group to which the donors belonged. From the germline V gene, CDR1 is SGHTA and CDR2 is FQGTGA. V is pruned by 4 bases and J by 3 bases, leaving 4 bases of the junction without a gene match. The CDR3 measures 15 amino acids from cysteine to phenylalanine. Only the CDR3 portion is preserved as DNA: 45 bases, with reading frame beginning at the first base. The sequenced sample was PBMCs. The rearrangement joined TRBV7-3 to TRBJ2-1, and 9 bases in between align with TRBD1. The source of this sequence is a man between 18 and 29 years old in good health and CMV-seropositive. The nucleotide sequence is given as TGTGCCAGCAGCTCACAGGGGGCAAACTACAATGAGCAGTTCTTC. Its protein reads: CASSSQGANYNEQFF.